This record concerns one T cell receptor (beta chain) sequence. Its target is not known. The data belong to a study of shared clonotypes between healthy human individuals. Study conclusions and caveats: Rarefaction exposed incomplete sorted-subset sequencing despite large depth.

Looked up from germline, CDR1 is SGHTA and CDR2 is FQGNSA. The CDR3 has 15 residues. Trimming took 4 bases from V and 2 from J; bases not matched to a gene: 6. Deep-level running was used for the assay. Libraries were prepared by immunoSEQ multiplex PCR; TCRdb keeps only in-frame clonotypes and omits some of them. The table records about a million clones, roughly 75% of them present only once. The material sequenced was memory CD4+ T cells sorted from blood. Subset given: CD45RA-negative fraction. The V and J genes are TRBV7-2 and TRBJ2-7; TRBD1 matches 9 bases. The origin of this receptor is a man aged 18 to 30 in good health. This CDR3 is CASSYDRGVTYEQYF. In nucleotides, the CDR3 is TGTGCCAGCAGCTACGACAGGGGGGTAACCTACGAGCAGTACTTC.